This TCR beta chain was found in a study of cytomegalovirus exposure and HLA in healthy donors. A multiplex PCR was run with 60 Vbeta primers and 13 Jbeta primers. TCRdb keeps only in-frame clones here, not all; method: immunoSEQ multiplex PCR. The sample yields roughly 110,000 clones, about 77% seen once. Donors had nominal health at sampling but likely had unrecorded immune exposures. The study's findings and limits: Prediction of most subjects' HLA-A and HLA-B alleles by TCR beta sequences was reportedly accurate. In a later analysis, a missense DCLRE1C variant was linked to TCR beta V- and J-gene trimming.

On this clone itself: The target antigen is unknown.

V lost 5 bases, J lost 2 bases, and 4 bases stayed unmatched. Per the germline V gene, CDR1 is ENHRY and CDR2 is SYGVKD. CDR3 size: 14 residues. The clonotype originates from a woman under 40 in good health and CMV-seropositive. Sample: PBMCs. The chain recombines TRBV10-3 with TRBJ2-7; 9 bases are a match to TRBD2. The CDR3, as DNA: TGTGCCATCAGTAGTTCTAGCGGGACCTACGAGCAGTACTTC. It translates to CAISSSSGTYEQYF.